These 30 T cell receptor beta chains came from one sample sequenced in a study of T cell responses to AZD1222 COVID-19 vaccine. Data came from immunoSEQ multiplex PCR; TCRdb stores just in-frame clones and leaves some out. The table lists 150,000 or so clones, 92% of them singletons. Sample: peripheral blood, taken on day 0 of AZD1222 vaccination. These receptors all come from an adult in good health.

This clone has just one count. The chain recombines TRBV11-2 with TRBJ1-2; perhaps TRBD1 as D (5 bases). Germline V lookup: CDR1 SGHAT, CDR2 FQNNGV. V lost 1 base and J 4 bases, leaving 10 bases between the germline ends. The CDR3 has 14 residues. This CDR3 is CASSLVGDGYGYTF. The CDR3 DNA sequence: TGTGCCAGCAGCTTAGTGGGGGACGGCTATGGCTACACCTTC.

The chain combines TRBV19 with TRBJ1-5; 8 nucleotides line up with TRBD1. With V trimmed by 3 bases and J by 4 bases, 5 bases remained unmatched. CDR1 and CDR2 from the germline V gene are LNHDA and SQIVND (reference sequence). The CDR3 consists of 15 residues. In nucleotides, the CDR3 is TGTGCCAGTAGTATCGGGGGACAGGTTAATCAGCCCCAGCATTTT. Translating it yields CASSIGGQVNQPQHF.

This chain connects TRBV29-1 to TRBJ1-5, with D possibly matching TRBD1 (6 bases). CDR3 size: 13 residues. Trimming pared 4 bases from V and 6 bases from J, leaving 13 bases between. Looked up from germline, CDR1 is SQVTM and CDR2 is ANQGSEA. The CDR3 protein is CSVVRGSGQPQHF. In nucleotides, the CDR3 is TGCAGCGTTGTCAGGGGTTCGGGTCAGCCCCAGCATTTT.

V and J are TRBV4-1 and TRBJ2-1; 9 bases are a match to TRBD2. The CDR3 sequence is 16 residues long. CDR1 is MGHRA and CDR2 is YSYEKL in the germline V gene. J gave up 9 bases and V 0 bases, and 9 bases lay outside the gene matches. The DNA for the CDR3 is TGCGCCAGCAGCCAAGATCCAGGACTAGCGTTTGTTGAGCAGTTCTTC. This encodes CASSQDPGLAFVEQFF.

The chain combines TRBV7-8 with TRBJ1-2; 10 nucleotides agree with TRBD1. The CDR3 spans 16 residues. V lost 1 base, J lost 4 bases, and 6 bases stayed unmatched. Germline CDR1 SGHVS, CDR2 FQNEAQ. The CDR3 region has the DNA TGTGCCAGCAGCTTAGGAGAAGGACAGGGGGGCTATGGCTACACCTTC. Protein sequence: CASSLGEGQGGYGYTF.

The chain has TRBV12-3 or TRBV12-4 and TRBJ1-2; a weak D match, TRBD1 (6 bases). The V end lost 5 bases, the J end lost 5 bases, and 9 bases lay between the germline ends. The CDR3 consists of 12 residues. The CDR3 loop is CASSPQGYGYTF. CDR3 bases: TGTGCCAGCAGTCCGCAGGGGTATGGCTACACCTTC.

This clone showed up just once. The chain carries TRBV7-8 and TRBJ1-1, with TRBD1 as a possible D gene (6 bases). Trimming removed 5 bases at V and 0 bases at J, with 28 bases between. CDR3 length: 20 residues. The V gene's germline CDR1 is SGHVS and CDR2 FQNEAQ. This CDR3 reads CASSVRAPGQIAGMNTEAFF. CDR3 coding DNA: TGTGCCAGCAGCGTTAGGGCTCCGGGACAAATCGCAGGAATGAACACTGAAGCTTTCTTT.

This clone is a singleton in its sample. CDR3 bases: TGTGCCAGTAGTTCGACAGGGGGTGCCAATCAGCCCCAGCATTTT. This gives the protein CASSSTGGANQPQHF. This chain connects TRBV19 to TRBJ1-5; 9 bases line up with TRBD1. This CDR3 has 15 amino acids. After removal of 5 bases from V and 3 bases from J, the junction contained 5 bases not matched to a gene. Per germline, CDR1 LNHDA and CDR2 SQIVND (reference sequence).

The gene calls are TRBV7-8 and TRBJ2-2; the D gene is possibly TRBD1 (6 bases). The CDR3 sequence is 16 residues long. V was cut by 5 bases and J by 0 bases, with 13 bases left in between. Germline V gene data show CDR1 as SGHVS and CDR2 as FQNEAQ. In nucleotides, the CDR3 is TGTGCCAGCAGCCTATCACAGGGCGCGAACACCGGGGAGCTGTTTTTT. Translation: CASSLSQGANTGELFF.

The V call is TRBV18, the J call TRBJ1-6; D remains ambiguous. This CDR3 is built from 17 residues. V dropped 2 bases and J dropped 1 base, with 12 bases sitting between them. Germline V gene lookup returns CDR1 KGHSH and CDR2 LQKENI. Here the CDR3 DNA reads TGTGCCAGCTCACCATTCATCGAGGGATCCTATAATTCACCCCTCCACTTT. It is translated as CASSPFIEGSYNSPLHF.

CDR3 bases: TGCGCCAGCAGCATCTCAAGGGGTGGCACAGATACGCAGTATTTT. It codes for CASSISRGGTDTQYF. The genes are TRBV5-1 and TRBJ2-3, with D maybe TRBD1 (5 bases). The CDR3 has 15 residues. V lost 4 bases and J 1 base, leaving 13 bases between the germline ends. Germline-derived CDR1 and CDR2 are SGHRS and YFSETQ. The variable domain in full, with the rest retrieved from reference TRBV5-1 and TRBJ2-3, is KAGVTQTPRYLIKTRGQQVTLSCSPISGHRSVSWYQQTPGQGLQFLFEYFSETQRNKGNFPGRFSGRQFSNSRSEMNVSTLELGDSALYLCASSISRGGTDTQYFGPGTRLTVL.

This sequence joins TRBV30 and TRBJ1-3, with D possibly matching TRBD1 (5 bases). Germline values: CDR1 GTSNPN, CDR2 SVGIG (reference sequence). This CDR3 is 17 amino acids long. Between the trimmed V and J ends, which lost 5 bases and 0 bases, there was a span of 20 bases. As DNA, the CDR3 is TGTGCCTGGGGGGCACTGATAAATGCCTTCTCTGGAAACACCATATATTTT. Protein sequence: CAWGALINAFSGNTIYF.

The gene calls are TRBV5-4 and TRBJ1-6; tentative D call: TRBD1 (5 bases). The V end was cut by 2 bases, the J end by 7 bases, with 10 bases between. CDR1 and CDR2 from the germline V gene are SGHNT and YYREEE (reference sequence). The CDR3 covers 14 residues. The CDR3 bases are TGTGCCAGCAGCTTCAGGGCTGGAAATTCACCCCTCCACTTT. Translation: CASSFRAGNSPLHF.

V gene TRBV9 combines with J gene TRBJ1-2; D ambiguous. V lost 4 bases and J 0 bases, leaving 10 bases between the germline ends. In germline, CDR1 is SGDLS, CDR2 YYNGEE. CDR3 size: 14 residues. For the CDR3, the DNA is TGTGCCAGCAGCCTAGTGGGCACTAACTATGGCTACACCTTC. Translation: CASSLVGTNYGYTF.

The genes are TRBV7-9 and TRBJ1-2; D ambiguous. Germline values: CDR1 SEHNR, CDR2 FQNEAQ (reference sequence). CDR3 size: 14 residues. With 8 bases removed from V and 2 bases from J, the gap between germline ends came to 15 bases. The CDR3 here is CASRSELPNYGYTF. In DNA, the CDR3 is TGTGCCAGCCGCTCCGAGCTACCCAACTATGGCTACACCTTC.

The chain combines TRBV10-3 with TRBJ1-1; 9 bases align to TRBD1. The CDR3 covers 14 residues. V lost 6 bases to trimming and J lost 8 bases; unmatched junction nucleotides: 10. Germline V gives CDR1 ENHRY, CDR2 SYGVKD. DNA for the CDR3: TGTGCCATCAGAATTCGGACAGGGGAAGGGGAAGCTTTCTTT. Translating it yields CAIRIRTGEGEAFF.

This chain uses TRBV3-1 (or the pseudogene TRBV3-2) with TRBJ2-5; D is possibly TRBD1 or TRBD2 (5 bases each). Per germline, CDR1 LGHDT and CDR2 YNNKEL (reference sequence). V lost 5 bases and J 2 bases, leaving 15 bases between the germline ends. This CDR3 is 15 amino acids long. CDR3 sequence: CASSERTGAQETQYF. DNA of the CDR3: TGTGCCAGCAGCGAAAGAACCGGGGCTCAAGAGACCCAGTACTTC.

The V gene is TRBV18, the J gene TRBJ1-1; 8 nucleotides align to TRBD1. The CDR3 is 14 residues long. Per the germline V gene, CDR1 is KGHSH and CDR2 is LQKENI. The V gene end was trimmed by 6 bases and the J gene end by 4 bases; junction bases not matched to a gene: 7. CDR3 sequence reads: CASSSTGALTEAFF. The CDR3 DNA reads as TGTGCCAGCTCCTCGACAGGGGCTCTCACTGAAGCTTTCTTT.

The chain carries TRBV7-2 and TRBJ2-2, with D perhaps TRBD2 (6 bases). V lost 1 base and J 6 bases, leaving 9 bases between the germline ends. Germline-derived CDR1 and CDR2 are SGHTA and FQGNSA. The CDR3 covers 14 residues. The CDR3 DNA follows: TGTGCCAGCAGCTTAGTACTAGCCCCCGGGGAGCTGTTTTTT. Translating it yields CASSLVLAPGELFF.

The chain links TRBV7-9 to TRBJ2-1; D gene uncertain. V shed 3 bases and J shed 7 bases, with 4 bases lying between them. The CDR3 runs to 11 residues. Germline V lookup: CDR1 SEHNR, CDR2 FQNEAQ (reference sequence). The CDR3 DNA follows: TGTGCCAGCAGCTTTATTAATGAGCAGTTCTTC. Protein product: CASSFINEQFF.

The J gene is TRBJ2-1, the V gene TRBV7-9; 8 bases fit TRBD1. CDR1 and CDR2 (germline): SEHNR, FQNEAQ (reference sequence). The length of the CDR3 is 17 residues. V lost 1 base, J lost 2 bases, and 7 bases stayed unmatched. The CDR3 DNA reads TGTGCCAGCAGCTTAGGGTCAGGGGGCGCCCCCTACAATGAGCAGTTCTTC. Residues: CASSLGSGGAPYNEQFF.

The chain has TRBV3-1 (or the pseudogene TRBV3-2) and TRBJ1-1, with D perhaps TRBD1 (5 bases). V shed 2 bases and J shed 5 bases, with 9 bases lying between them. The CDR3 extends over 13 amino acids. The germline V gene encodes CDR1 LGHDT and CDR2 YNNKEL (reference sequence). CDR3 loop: CASSQLGQTEAFF. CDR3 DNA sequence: TGTGCCAGCAGCCAACTGGGGCAAACTGAAGCTTTCTTT.

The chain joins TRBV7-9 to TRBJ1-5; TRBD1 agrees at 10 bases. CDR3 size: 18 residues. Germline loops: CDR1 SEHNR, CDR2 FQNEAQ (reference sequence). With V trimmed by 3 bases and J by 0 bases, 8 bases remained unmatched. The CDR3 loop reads CASSFGGTGAFSNQPQHF. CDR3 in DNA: TGTGCCAGCAGCTTCGGGGGGACAGGGGCCTTTAGCAATCAGCCCCAGCATTTT. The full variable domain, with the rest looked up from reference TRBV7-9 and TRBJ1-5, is DTGVSQNPRHKITKRGQNVTFRCDPISEHNRLYWYRQTLGQGPEFLTYFQNEAQLEKSRLLSDRFSAERPKGSFSTLEIQRTEQGDSAMYLCASSFGGTGAFSNQPQHFGDGTRLSIL.

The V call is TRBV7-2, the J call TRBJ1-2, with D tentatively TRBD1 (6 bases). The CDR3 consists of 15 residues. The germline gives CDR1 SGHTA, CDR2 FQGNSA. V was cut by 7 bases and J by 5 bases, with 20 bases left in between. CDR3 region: CASTRGPGAGYGYTF. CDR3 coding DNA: TGTGCCAGCACCCGGGGGCCAGGGGCTGGGTATGGCTACACCTTC.

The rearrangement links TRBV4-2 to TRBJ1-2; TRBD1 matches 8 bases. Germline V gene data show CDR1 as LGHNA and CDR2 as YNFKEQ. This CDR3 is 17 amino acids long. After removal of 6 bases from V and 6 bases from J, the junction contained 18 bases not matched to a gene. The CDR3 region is CASRRRIGQGDWNGYTF. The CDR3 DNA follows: TGTGCCAGCAGGAGAAGGATTGGACAGGGCGATTGGAATGGCTACACCTTC.

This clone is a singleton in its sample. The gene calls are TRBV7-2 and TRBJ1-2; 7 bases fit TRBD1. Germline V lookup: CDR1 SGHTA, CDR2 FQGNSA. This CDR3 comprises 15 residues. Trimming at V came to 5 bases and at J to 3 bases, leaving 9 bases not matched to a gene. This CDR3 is CASSQREGQHYGYTF. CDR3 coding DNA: TGTGCCAGCAGCCAAAGAGAGGGACAGCACTATGGCTACACCTTC.

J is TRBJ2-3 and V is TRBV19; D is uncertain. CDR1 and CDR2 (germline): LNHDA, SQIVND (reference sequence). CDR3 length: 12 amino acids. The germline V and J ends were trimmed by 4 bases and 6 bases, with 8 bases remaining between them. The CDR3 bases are TGTGCCAGTAGTACACCAATGGATACGCAGTATTTT. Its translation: CASSTPMDTQYF.

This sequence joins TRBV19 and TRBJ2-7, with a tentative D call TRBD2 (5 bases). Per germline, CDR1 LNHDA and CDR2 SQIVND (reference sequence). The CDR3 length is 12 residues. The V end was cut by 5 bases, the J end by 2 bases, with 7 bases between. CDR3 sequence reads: CASSDGAYEQYF. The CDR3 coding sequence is TGTGCCAGTAGTGACGGGGCCTACGAGCAGTACTTC.

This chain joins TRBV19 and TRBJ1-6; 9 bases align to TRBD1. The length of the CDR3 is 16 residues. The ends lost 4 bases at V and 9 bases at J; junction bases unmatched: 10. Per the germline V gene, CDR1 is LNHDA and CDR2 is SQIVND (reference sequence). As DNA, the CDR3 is TGTGCCAGTAGTACCCTGGGGGGACAGGGTCGTTCACCCCTCCACTTT. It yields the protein CASSTLGGQGRSPLHF.

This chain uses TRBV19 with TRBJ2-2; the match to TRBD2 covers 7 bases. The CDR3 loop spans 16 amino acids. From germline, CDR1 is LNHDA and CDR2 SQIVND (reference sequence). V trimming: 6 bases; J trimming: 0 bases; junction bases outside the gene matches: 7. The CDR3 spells CASSLRGEPNTGELFF. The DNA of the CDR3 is TGTGCCAGTAGCCTTCGGGGGGAGCCGAACACCGGGGAGCTGTTTTTT.